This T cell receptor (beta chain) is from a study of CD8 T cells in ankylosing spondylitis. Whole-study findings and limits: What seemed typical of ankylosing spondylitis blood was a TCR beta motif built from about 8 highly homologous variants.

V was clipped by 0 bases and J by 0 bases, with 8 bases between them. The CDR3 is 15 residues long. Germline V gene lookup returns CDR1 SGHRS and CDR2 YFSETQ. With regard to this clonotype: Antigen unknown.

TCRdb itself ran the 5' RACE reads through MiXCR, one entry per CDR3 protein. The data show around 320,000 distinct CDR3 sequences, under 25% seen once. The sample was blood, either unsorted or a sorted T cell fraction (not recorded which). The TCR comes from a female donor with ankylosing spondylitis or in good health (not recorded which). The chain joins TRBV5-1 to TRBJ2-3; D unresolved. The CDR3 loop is CASSLGRLSTDTQYF. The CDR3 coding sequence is TGCGCCAGCAGCTTGGGCCGTTTGAGCACAGATACGCAGTATTTT.